This is a list of T cell receptor beta chains from one sample in a study of T cells in localized non-small cell lung cancer. Clones were sequenced by immunoSEQ multiplex PCR, and TCRdb holds only the in-frame ones, with some missing. The data show over 20,000 clones, over 70% seen once. Sequenced material: peripheral blood, taken before any cancer treatment. These receptors were obtained from a man aged 40 to 75 with stage III squamous cell lung carcinoma. Both conserved end residues are part of each CDR3. The D gene is left open where the match is weak.

v_call: TRBV4-2; j_call: TRBJ2-3; d_call: TRBD2; cdr3_aa: CASSWTSGGAVTDTQYF
v_call: TRBV5-6; j_call: TRBJ2-2; d_call: TRBD2; cdr3_aa: CASSLARGGPGELFF
v_call: TRBV19; j_call: TRBJ1-2; d_call: NA; cdr3_aa: CASSLSSGPVNYGYTF
v_call: TRBV18; j_call: TRBJ2-7; d_call: TRBD2; cdr3_aa: CASSRLAGEQYF
v_call: TRBV19; j_call: TRBJ1-6; d_call: TRBD1; cdr3_aa: CASSQGAEINSPLHF
v_call: TRBV6-5; j_call: TRBJ2-7; d_call: NA; cdr3_aa: CASSQAGEQYF
v_call: TRBV27; j_call: TRBJ2-1; d_call: NA; cdr3_aa: CASSPPDPYSYNEQFF
v_call: TRBV7-2; j_call: TRBJ2-5; d_call: NA; cdr3_aa: CASSEYRRMETQYF
v_call: TRBV29-1; j_call: TRBJ2-3; d_call: TRBD2; cdr3_aa: CSATGTSEIFASTDTQYF
v_call: TRBV5-5; j_call: TRBJ2-4; d_call: NA; cdr3_aa: CASSFSVGQENIQYF
v_call: TRBV11-2; j_call: TRBJ2-2; d_call: TRBD2; cdr3_aa: CASSRLAPRSSNTGELFF
v_call: TRBV5-4; j_call: TRBJ1-5; d_call: NA; cdr3_aa: CASSSDRNNQPQHF
v_call: TRBV6-1; j_call: TRBJ2-3; d_call: NA; cdr3_aa: CASSWYNTDTQYF
v_call: TRBV7-8; j_call: TRBJ2-5; d_call: TRBD1; cdr3_aa: CASSVGQFQETQYF
v_call: TRBV7-3; j_call: TRBJ2-2; d_call: NA; cdr3_aa: CASSPSLTGELFF
v_call: TRBV6-1; j_call: TRBJ2-5; d_call: TRBD2; cdr3_aa: CASSELIGGETQYF
v_call: TRBV7-2; j_call: TRBJ2-1; d_call: NA; cdr3_aa: CASTPLTISYNEQFF
v_call: TRBV7-3; j_call: TRBJ2-3; d_call: NA; cdr3_aa: CASSLGQLTDTQYF
v_call: TRBV21-1; j_call: TRBJ2-7; d_call: NA; cdr3_aa: CASTPFTSEGYEQYF
v_call: TRBV7-9; j_call: TRBJ1-1; d_call: NA; cdr3_aa: CASSAPGITEAFF
v_call: TRBV6-5; j_call: TRBJ2-3; d_call: NA; cdr3_aa: CASSYGVKSTDTQYF